The T cell receptor (beta chain) described here comes from a study of blood T cell repertoires in COVID-19. Assay: immunoSEQ multiplex PCR; the TCRdb copy retains only in-frame clones and omits some. The table records 70,000 to 85,000 clones, roughly 87% of them present only once. V lost 8 bases and J 1 base, leaving 5 bases between the germline ends. Germline V gene sequence: CDR1 LGHDT, CDR2 YNNKEL (reference sequence). This CDR3 has 11 amino acids. V usage is TRBV3-1 (or the pseudogene TRBV3-2) and J usage is TRBJ1-1; D unresolved. Material for sequencing was peripheral blood. The TCR comes from a woman in her fifties or sixties with active or convalescent COVID-19. The CDR3, as DNA: TGTGCCAGCCGGAGGAACACTGAAGCTTTCTTT. As protein: CASRRNTEAFF.